The 10 T cell receptor beta chains below come from one sample, sequenced in a study of Ad26.COV2.S vaccination and SARS-CoV-2 variants. Described treatment: 15 to 20 received Ad26.COV2.S at low or high dose, single or two shots; 5 received placebo; per-sample allocation not given. Vaccine and placebo recipients were sampled on day 63 after the first injection. The protocol was immunoSEQ multiplex PCR, while the TCRdb copy is restricted to in-frame clones and leaves out a portion. This table has almost 400,000 clones, approximately 89% appearing once. The material was peripheral blood, obtained in a trial of Ad26.COV2.S vaccine versus placebo. These receptors were collected from a person between 18 and 59 years old who received the Ad26.COV2.S COVID-19 vaccine or a placebo.

V gene TRBV19 combines with J gene TRBJ1-1, with 9 bases matching TRBD1. The length of the CDR3 is 15 residues. CDR1 and CDR2 from the germline V gene are LNHDA and SQIVND (reference sequence). After removal of 5 bases from V and 4 bases from J, the junction contained 8 bases not matched to a gene. The CDR3 nucleotides read TGTGCCAGTAGTCAGGACAGGGGTTTACCCACTGAAGCTTTCTTT. The encoded protein is CASSQDRGLPTEAFF.

DNA for the CDR3: TGTGCCAGCAGCTTGTTTGGCGGCCCGGCAGAGACCCAGTACTTC. Amino acid sequence: CASSLFGGPAETQYF. V is TRBV7-9 and J is TRBJ2-5, with unresolved D. Germline lookup yields CDR1 SEHNR and CDR2 FQNEAQ (reference sequence). The V and J ends lost 3 bases and 4 bases respectively, with 15 bases between them. The CDR3 sequence is 15 residues long. Based on the CDR3 plus reference TRBV7-9 and TRBJ2-5, the full variable domain is DTGVSQNPRHKITKRGQNVTFRCDPISEHNRLYWYRQTLGQGPEFLTYFQNEAQLEKSRLLSDRFSAERPKGSFSTLEIQRTEQGDSAMYLCASSLFGGPAETQYFGPGTRLLVL.

This sequence joins TRBV6-5 and TRBJ1-2, with D perhaps TRBD1 (6 bases). Trimming removed 5 bases at V and 0 bases at J, with 13 bases between. CDR3 length: 15 amino acids. CDR1 and CDR2 from the germline V gene are MNHEY and SVGAGI. The CDR3 reads CASSPRQETNYGYTF. CDR3 nucleotide sequence: TGTGCCAGCAGTCCAAGACAGGAGACTAACTATGGCTACACCTTC.

This clone was seen only a few times. The chain carries TRBV6-4 and TRBJ2-3; 8 bases line up with TRBD2. CDR1 and CDR2 from the germline V gene are MRHNA and SNTAGT. V gave up 4 bases and J gave up 4 bases; unmatched junction bases: 4. CDR3 length equals 14 residues. DNA for the CDR3: TGTGCCAGCAGTGTGGCGGGAGGCTCAGATACGCAGTATTTT. Its translation is CASSVAGGSDTQYF.

The chain uses TRBV9 and TRBJ2-3, with 7 bases lining up with TRBD2. Germline trimming cut 2 bases from V and 4 bases from J; bases unmatched to any gene: 10. Germline values: CDR1 SGDLS, CDR2 YYNGEE. The CDR3 is 16 residues long. The CDR3 loop is CASSVGLGFSADTQYF. CDR3 nucleotide sequence: TGTGCCAGCAGCGTCGGACTAGGATTTTCGGCAGATACGCAGTATTTT.

J is TRBJ1-4 and V is TRBV7-8, with TRBD1 matching over 11 bases. The V and J ends lost 8 bases and 6 bases, in that order; junction bases with no gene match: 5. The CDR3 totals 14 residues. CDR1 is SGHVS and CDR2 is FQNEAQ in the germline V gene. The CDR3 region has the DNA TGTGCCAGCGGAAGGGACAGGGGGGATGAAAAACTGTTTTTT. This sequence encodes CASGRDRGDEKLFF. Together with reference TRBV7-8 and TRBJ1-4, the CDR3 gives the full variable domain: GAGVSQSPRYKVAKRGQDVALRCDPISGHVSLFWYQQALGQGPEFLTYFQNEAQLDKSGLPSDRFFAERPEGSVSTLKIQRTQQEDSAVYLCASGRDRGDEKLFFGSGTQLSVL.

The V call is TRBV5-6, the J call TRBJ2-7; D is ambiguous. CDR3 length: 13 amino acids. The germline V gene encodes CDR1 SGHDT and CDR2 YYEEEE. The V end was cut by 4 bases, the J end by 2 bases, with 10 bases between. The CDR3 sequence is CASSGIATYEQYF. The CDR3 nucleotides are TGTGCCAGCAGCGGAATAGCTACCTACGAGCAGTACTTC. Full variable domain (outside the CDR3, taken from reference TRBV5-6 and TRBJ2-7): DAGVTQSPTHLIKTRGQQVTLRCSPKSGHDTVSWYQQALGQGPQFIFQYYEEEERQRGNFPDRFSGHQFPNYSSELNVNALLLGDSALYLCASSGIATYEQYFGPGTRLTVT.

This chain joins TRBV7-2 and TRBJ2-7; 7 positions match TRBD2. Germline V gene data show CDR1 as SGHTA and CDR2 as FQGNSA. V lost 1 base and J lost 2; bases outside the gene matches: 11. This CDR3 is built from 17 residues. The CDR3 bases are TGTGCCAGCAGCTTAGTAGGGTCCGGGACTACCCCCTACGAGCAGTACTTC. This encodes CASSLVGSGTTPYEQYF.

J is TRBJ2-3 and V is TRBV27; 13 nucleotides align to TRBD2. This CDR3 region has 17 residues. J lost 2 bases, V lost 6 bases, and 8 bases had no gene match. The germline CDR1 and CDR2 sequences are MNHEY and SMNVEV (reference sequence). The DNA for the CDR3 is TGTGCCAGCAGACTAGCGGGAGGGCCAGTCTCCACAGATACGCAGTATTTT. Translating gives CASRLAGGPVSTDTQYF.

The chain links TRBV7-6 to TRBJ2-1; perhaps TRBD2 as D (6 bases). Trimming took 3 bases from V and 0 from J, leaving 9 bases between them. CDR1 and CDR2 (germline): SGHVS, FNYEAQ. The CDR3 sequence is 15 residues long. The CDR3 here is CASSLGLISYNEQFF. The CDR3 region has the DNA TGTGCCAGCAGCTTGGGACTTATCTCCTACAATGAGCAGTTCTTC.